This T cell receptor (beta chain) was recorded in a study of beta chain features in type 1 diabetes. This clone was picked up a small number of times. As yet, its antigen is unknown. Germline V CDR1 and CDR2: KGHSH, LQKENI. Trimming stripped 3 bases from V and 5 bases from J, with 10 bases between. This CDR3 is built from 13 residues. General study points: Moderate but significant shortening of TCRB CDR3s was recorded in all four CD4+ subsets from Type 1 diabetes patients.

The sequenced template was cDNA made from the entire isolated RNA. The repertoire was sequenced with immunoSEQ multiplex PCR; TCRdb's copy has only in-frame clones and lacks some. Of 130,000 to 150,000 clones in the sample, 10% to 15% are singletons; the top ten hold around 1.4%. The receptor was derived from a man between 18 and 35 years old with type 1 diabetes. The V and J genes are TRBV18 and TRBJ2-5; perhaps TRBD1 as D (6 bases). The sequencing input was central memory CD4+ T cells from blood. As DNA, the CDR3 is TGTGCCAGCTCACCGGGGGCGCGGGAGACCCAGTACTTC. It translates to CASSPGARETQYF.